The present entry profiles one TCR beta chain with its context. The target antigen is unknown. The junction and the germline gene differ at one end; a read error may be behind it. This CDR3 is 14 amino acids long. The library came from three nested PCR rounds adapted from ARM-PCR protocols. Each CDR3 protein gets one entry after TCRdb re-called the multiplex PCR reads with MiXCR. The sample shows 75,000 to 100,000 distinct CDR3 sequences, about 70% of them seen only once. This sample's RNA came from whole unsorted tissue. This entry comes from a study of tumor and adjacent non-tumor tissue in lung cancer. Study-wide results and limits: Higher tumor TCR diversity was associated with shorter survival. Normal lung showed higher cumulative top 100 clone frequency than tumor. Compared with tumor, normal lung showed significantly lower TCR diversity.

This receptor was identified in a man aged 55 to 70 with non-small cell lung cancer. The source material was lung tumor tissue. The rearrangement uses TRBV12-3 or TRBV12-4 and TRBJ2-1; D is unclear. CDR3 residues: CASSFQERDNEQLF. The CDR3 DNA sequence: TGTGCCAGCAGTTTTCAGGAGAGAGACAATGAGCAGCTCTTC.